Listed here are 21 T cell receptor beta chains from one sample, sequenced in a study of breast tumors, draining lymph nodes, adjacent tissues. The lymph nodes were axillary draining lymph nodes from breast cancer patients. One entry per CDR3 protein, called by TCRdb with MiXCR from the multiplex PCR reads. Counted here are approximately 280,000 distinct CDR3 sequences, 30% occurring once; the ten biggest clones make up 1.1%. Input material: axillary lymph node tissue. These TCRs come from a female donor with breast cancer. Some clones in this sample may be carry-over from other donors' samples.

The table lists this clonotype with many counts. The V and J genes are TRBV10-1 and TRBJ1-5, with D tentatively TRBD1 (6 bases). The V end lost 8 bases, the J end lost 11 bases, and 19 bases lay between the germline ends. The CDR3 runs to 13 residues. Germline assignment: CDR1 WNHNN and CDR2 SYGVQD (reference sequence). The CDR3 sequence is CASGLGHREAQHF. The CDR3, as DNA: TGCGCCAGCGGACTGGGACACCGAGAGGCCCAGCATTTT.

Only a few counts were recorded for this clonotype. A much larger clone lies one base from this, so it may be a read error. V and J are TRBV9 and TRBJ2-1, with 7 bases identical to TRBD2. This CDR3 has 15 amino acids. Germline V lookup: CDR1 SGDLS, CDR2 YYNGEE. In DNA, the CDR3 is TGTGCCAGCAGCGGGAGCGGGATGTCCTACAATGAGCCGTTCTTC. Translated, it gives CASSGSGMSYNEPFF.

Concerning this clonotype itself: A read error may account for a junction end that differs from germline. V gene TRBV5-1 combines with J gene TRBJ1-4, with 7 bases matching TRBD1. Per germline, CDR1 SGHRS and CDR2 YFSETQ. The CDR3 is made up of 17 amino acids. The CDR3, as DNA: TGCGCCAGCAGCTTGGTCGTCAGGGGGATTGGTAGTGAAGAACTGTCTTTT. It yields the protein CASSLVVRGIGSEELSF.

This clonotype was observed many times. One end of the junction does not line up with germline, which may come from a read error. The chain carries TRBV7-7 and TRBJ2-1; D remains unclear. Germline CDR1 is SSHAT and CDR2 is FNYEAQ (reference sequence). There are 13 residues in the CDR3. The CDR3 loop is CASSLDKYNEQFF. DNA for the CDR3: TGTGCTAGCAGCTTAGACAAGTACAATGAGCAGTTCTTC.

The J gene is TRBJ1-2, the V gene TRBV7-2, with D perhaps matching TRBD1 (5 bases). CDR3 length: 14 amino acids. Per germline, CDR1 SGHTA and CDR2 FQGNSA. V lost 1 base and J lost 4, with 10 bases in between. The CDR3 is CASSLGRQTYGYTF. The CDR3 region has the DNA TGTGCCAGCAGCTTAGGGAGACAGACCTATGGCTACACCTTC.

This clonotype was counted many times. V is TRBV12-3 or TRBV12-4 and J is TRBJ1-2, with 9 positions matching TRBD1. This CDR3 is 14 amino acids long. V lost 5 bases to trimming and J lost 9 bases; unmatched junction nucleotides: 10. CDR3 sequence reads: CASSPTGGARSYTF. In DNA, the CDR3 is TGTGCCAGCAGTCCGACAGGGGGAGCACGTAGCTACACCTTC.

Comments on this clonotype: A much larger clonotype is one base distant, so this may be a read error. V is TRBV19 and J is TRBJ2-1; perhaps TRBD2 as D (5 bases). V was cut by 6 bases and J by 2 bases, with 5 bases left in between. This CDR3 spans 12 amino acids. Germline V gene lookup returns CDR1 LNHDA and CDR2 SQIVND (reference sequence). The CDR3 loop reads CASSGAYNEQFF. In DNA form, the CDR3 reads TGTGCCAGTAGCGGGGCCTACAATGAGCAGTTCTTC.

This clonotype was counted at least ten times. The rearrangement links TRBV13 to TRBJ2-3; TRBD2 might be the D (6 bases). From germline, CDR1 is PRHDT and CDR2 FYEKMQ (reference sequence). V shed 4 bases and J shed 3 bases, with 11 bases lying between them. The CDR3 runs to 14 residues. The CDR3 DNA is TGTGCCAGCAGCTCGACTAGGGAAACAGATACGCAGTATTTT. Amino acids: CASSSTRETDTQYF.

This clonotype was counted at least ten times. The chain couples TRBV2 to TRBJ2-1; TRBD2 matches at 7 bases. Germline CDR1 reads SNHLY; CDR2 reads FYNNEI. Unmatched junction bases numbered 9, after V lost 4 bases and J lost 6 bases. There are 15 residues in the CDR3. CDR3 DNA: TGTGCCAGCAGTGTAAGTCCAGCGGGAACCAATGAGCAGTTCTTC. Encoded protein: CASSVSPAGTNEQFF. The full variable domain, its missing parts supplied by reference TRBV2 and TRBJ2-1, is EPEVTQTPSHQVTQMGQEVILRCVPISNHLYFYWYRQILGQKVEFLVSFYNNEISEKSEIFDDQFSVERPDGSNFTLKIRSTKLEDSAMYFCASSVSPAGTNEQFFGPGTRLTVL.

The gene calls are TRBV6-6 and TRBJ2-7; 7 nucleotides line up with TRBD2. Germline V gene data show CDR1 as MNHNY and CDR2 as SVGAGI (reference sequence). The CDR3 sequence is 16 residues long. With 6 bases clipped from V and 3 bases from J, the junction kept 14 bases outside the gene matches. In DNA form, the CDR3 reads TGTGCCAGCAGACCCGCGGGAGCCGCGACGATCTACGAGCAGTACTTC. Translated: CASRPAGAATIYEQYF.

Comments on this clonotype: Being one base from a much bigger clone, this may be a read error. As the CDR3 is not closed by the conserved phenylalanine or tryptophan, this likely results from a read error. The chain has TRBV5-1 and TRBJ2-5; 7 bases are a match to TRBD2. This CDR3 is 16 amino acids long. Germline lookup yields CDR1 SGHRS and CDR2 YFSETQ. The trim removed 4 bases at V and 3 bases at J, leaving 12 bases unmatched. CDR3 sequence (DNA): TGCGCCAGCAGCCGGGTGACCGCGGGAGTCGAAGAGACCCAGTACCTC. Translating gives CASSRVTAGVEETQYL.

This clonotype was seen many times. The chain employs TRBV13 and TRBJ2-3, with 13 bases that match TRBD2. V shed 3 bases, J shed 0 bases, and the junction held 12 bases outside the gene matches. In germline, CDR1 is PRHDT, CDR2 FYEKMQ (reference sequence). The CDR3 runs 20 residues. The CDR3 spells CASSLRGLAGDGASTDTQYF. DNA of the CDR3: TGTGCCAGCAGCTTGCGAGGACTAGCGGGAGATGGAGCTAGCACAGATACGCAGTATTTT.

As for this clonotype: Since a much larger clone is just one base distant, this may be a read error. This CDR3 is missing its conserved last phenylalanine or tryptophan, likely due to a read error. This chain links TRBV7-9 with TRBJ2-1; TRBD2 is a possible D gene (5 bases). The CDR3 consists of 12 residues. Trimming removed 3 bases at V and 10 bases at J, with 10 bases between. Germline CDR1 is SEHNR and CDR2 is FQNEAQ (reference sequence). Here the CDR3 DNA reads TGTGCCAGCAGCTTGGGTTGGGAGGAGCAGTTCCTC. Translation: CASSLGWEEQFL.

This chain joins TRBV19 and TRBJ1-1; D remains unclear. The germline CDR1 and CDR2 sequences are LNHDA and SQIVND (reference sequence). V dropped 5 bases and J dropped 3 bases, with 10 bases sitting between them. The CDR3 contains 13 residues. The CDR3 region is CASSLREDTEAFF. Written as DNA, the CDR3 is TGTGCCAGTAGTTTAAGGGAGGACACTGAAGCTTTCTTT.

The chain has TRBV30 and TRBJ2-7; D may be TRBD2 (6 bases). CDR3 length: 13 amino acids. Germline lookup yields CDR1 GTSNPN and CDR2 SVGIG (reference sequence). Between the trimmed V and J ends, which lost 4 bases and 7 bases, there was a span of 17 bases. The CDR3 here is CAWTPGGSGEQYF. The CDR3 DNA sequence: TGTGCCTGGACCCCCGGAGGGTCCGGGGAGCAGTACTTC. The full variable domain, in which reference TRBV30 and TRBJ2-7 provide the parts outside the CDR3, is SQTIHQWPATLVQPVGSPLSLECTVEGTSNPNLYWYRQAAGRGLQLLFYSVGIGQISSEVPQNLSASRPQDRQFILSSKKLLLSDSGFYLCAWTPGGSGEQYFGPGTRLTVT.

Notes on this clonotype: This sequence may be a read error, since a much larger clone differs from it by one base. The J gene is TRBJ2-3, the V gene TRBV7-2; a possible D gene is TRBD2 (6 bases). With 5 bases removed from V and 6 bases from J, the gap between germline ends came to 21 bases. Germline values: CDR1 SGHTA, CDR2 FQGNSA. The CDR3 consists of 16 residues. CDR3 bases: TGTGCCAGCAGCGCCTCGGATCCAGCGGGCTGGGATACGCAGTATTTT. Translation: CASSASDPAGWDTQYF. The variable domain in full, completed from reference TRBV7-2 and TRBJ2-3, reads GAGVSQSPSNKVTEKGKDVELRCDPISGHTALYWYRQSLGQGLEFLIYFQGNSAPDKSGLPSDRFSAERTGGSVSTLTIQRTQQEDSAVYLCASSASDPAGWDTQYFGPGTRLTVL.

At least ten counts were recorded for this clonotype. CDR3 coding DNA: TGCAGCGCAGGGTCGGAAAAACTGTTTTTT. It encodes CSAGSEKLFF. The chain recombines TRBV29-1 with TRBJ1-4; possible D gene TRBD1, 5 bases. The CDR3 runs to 10 residues. Trimming removed 7 bases at V and 8 bases at J, with 8 bases between. Germline CDR1 and CDR2: SQVTM and ANQGSEA.

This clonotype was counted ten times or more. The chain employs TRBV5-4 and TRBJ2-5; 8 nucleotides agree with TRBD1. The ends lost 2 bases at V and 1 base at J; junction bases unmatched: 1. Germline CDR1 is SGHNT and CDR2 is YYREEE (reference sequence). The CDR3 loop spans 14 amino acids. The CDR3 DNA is TGTGCCAGCAGCTTACAGGGGGTCCAAGAGACCCAGTACTTC. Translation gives CASSLQGVQETQYF.

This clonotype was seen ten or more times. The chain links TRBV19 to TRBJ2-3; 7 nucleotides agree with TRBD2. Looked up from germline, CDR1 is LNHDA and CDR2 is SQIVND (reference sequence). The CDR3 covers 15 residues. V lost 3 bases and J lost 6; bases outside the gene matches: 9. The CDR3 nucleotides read TGTGCCAGTAGTATTGAGGCGGGAGTGGGTGATACGCAGTATTTT. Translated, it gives CASSIEAGVGDTQYF.

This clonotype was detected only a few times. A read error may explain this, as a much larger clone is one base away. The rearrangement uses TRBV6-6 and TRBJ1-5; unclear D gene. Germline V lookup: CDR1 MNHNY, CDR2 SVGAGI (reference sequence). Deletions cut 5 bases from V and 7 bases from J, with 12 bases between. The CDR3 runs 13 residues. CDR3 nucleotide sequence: TGTGCCAGCAGTCACGCAGGAGGGCAGCCCCAGCATTTT. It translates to CASSHAGGQPQHF.

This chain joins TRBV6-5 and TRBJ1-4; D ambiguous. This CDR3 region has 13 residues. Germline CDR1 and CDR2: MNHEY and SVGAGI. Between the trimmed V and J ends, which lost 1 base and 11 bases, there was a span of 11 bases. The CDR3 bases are TGTGCCAGCAGTTACTTTCGTAGCGGGAAACTGTTTTTT. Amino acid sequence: CASSYFRSGKLFF.